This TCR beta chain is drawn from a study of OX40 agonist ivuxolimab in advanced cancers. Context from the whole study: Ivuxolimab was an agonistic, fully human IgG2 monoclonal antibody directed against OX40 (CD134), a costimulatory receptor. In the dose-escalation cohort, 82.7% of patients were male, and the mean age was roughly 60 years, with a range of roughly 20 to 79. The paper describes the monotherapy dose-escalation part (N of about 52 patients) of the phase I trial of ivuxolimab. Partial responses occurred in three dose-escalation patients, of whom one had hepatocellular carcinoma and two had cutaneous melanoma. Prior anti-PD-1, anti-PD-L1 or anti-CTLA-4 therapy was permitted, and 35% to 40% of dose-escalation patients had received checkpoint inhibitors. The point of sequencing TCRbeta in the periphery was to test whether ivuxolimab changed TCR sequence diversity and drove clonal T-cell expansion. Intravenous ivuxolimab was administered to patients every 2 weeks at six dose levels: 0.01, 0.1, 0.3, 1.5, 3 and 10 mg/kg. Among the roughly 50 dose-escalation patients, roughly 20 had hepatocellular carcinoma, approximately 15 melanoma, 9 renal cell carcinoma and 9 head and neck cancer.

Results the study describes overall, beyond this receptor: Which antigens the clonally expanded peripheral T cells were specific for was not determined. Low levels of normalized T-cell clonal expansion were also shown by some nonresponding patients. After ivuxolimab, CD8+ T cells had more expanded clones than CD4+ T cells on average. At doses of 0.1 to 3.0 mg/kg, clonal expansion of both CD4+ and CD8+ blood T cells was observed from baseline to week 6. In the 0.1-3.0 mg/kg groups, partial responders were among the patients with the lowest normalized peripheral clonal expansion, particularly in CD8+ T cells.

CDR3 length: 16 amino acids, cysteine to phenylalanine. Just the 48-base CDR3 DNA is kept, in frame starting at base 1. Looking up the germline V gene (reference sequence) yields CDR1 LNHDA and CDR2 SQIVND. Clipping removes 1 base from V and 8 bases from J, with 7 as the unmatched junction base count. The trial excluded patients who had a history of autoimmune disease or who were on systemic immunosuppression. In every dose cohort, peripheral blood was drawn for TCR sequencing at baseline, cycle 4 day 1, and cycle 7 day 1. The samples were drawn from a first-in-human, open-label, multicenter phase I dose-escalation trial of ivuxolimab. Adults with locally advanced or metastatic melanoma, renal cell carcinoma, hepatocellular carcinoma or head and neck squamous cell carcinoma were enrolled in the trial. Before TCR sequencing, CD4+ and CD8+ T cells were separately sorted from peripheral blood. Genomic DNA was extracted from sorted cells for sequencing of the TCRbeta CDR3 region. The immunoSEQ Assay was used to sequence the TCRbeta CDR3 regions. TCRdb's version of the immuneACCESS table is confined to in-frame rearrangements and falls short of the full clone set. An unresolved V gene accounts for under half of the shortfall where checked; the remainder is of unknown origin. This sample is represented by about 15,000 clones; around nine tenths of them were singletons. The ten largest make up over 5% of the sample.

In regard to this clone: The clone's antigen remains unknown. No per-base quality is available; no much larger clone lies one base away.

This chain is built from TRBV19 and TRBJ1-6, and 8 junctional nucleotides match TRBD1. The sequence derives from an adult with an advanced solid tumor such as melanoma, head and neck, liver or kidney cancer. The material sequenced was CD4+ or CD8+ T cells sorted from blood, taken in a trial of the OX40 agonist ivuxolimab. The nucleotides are TGTGCCAGTAGTATAGTTCGAGGACAGGGTTATTCACCCCTCCACTTT. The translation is CASSIVRGQGYSPLHF.